This T cell receptor beta chain was documented in a study of cytomegalovirus exposure and HLA in healthy donors. The overall study: Among over 300 genotyped donors, around 80% fell in the Caucasian-associated ancestry cluster. The study, taken as a whole, reports: Productive status was seen about 90% or about 30% of the time for most TCR beta V segments in an earlier analysis.

Amplification used 60 Vbeta primers and 13 Jbeta primers. Only in-frame clones appear in the TCRdb table, and some are missing; sequencing was by immunoSEQ multiplex PCR. The sample shows about 91,000 clones, less than 70% of them seen only once. As concerns this clone: The antigen remains undetermined.

The clonotype originates from a female donor in good health and CMV-seronegative. The sample consisted of PBMCs.

The CDR3 region has the DNA TGTGCCAGCACAAGTAGCGGGAGAAGTGAGCAGTTCTTC. Translating gives CASTSSGRSEQFF. The chain links TRBV9 to TRBJ2-1; 9 positions match TRBD2. The CDR3 is made up of 13 amino acids. The V gene's germline CDR1 is SGDLS and CDR2 YYNGEE. The trim removed 6 bases at V and 9 bases at J, leaving 7 bases unmatched.